One T cell receptor beta chain is described in this entry. As yet, its antigen is unknown. The source of the sample is a study of spatial heterogeneity in lung cancer. Time point meaning: sample taken at primary tumor resection. The authors sequenced whole RNA from tumor, nontumor lung or frozen PBMC without sorting. TCRdb redid the calling of the 5' RACE reads with MiXCR, one entry per CDR3 protein. The sample yields fewer than 5,500 distinct CDR3 sequences, around 9.8% seen once. General study results and limits: For expanded intratumoral alpha and beta TCRs, counts tracked tumor mutation counts.

There are 13 residues in the CDR3. V lost 4 bases to trimming and J lost 8 bases, with 15 bases between them. Looked up from germline, CDR1 is SGDLS and CDR2 is YYNGEE. This TCR was sampled from a female donor with early-stage non-small cell lung cancer. The chain couples TRBV9 to TRBJ1-1; tentatively, D is TRBD1 (6 bases). The sample consisted of lung tumor tissue, taken at surgery. In nucleotides, the CDR3 is TGTGCCAGCAGCCCGACAGGTTCCTCCGAAGCTTTCTTT. Amino acids: CASSPTGSSEAFF.